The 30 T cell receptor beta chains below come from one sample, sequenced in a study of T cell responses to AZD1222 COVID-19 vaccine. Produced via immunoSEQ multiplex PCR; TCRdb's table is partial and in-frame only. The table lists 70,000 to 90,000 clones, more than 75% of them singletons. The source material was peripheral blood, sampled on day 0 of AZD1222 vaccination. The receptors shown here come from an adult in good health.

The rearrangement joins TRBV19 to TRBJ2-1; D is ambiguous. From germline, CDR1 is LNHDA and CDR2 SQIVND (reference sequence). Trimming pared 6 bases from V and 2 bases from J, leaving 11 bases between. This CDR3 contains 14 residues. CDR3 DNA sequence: TGTGCCAGTAGGACCCAACAGCCCTACAATGAGCAGTTCTTC. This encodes CASRTQQPYNEQFF.

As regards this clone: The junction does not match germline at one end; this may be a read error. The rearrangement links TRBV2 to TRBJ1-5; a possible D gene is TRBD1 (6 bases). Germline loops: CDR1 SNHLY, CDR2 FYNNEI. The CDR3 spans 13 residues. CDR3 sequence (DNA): TGTGCCAGCAGGGAAGGGGGGGATCAGCCCCAGCATTTT. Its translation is CASREGGDQPQHF.

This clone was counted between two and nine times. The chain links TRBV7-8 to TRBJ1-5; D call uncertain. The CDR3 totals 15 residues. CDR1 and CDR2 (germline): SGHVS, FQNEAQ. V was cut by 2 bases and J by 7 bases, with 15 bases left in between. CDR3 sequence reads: CASSLRRREGQPQHF. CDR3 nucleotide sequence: TGTGCCAGCAGCTTAAGAAGGAGGGAAGGACAGCCCCAGCATTTT.

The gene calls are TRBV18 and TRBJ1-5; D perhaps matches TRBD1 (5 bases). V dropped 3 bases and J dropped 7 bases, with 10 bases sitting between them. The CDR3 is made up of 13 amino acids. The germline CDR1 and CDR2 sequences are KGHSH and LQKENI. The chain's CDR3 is CASSPLGDQPQHF. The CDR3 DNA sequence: TGTGCCAGCTCACCGCTTGGGGACCAGCCCCAGCATTTT.

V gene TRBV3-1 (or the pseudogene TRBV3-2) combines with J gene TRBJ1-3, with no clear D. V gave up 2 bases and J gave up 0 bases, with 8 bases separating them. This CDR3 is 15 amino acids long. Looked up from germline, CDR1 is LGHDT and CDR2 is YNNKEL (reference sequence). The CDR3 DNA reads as TGTGCCAGCAGCCAATCGGGGAACTCTGGAAACACCATATATTTT. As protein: CASSQSGNSGNTIYF.

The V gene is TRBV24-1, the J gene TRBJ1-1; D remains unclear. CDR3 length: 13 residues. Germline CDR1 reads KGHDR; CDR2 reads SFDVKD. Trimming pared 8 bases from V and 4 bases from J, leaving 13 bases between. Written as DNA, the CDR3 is TGTGCCACCAAAGATCGACGGGGCACTGAAGCTTTCTTT. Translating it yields CATKDRRGTEAFF.

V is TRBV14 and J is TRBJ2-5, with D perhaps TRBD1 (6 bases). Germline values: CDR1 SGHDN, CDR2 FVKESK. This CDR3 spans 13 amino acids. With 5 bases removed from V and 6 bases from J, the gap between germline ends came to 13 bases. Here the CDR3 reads CASSFTGPKTQYF. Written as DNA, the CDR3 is TGTGCCAGCAGCTTTACAGGGCCCAAGACCCAGTACTTC.

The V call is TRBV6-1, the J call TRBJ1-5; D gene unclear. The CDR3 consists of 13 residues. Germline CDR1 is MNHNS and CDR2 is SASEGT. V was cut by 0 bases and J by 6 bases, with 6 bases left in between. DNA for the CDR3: TGTGCCAGCAGTGAAGCGCACGCTCAGCCCCAGCATTTT. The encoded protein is CASSEAHAQPQHF.

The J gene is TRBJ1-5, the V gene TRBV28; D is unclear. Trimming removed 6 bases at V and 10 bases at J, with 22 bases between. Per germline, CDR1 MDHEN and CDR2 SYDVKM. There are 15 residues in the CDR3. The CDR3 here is CASSPPRVSAEPQHF. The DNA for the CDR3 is TGTGCCAGCAGCCCCCCAAGGGTCAGCGCGGAACCCCAGCATTTT.

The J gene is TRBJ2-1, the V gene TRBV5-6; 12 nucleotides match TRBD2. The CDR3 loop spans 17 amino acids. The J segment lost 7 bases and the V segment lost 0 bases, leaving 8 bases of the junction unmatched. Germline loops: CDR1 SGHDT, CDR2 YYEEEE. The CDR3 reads CASSLGATSGSSNEQFF. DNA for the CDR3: TGTGCCAGCAGCTTGGGCGCGACTAGCGGGAGTTCGAATGAGCAGTTCTTC.

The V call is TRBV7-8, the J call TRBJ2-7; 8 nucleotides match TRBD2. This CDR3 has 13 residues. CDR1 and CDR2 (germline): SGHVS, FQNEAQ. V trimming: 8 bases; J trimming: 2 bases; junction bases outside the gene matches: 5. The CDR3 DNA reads TGTGCCAGCGGGGGACTAGGGGCCTACGAGCAGTACTTC. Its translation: CASGGLGAYEQYF.

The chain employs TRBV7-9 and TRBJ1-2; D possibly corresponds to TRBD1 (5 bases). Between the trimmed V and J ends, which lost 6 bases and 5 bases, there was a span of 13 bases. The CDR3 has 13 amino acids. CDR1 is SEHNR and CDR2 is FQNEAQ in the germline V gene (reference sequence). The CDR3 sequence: CASSPGTVYGYTF. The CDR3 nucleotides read TGTGCCAGCAGTCCGGGGACTGTTTATGGCTACACCTTC. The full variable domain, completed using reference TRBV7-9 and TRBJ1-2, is DTGVSQNPRHKITKRGQNVTFRCDPISEHNRLYWYRQTLGQGPEFLTYFQNEAQLEKSRLLSDRFSAERPKGSFSTLEIQRTEQGDSAMYLCASSPGTVYGYTFGSGTRLTVV.

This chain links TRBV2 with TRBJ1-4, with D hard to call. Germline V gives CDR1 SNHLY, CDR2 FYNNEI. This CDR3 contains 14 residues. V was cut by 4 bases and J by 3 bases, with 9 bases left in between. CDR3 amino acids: CASSGSGSNEKLFF. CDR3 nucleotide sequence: TGTGCCAGCAGTGGGAGCGGGTCTAATGAAAAACTGTTTTTT.

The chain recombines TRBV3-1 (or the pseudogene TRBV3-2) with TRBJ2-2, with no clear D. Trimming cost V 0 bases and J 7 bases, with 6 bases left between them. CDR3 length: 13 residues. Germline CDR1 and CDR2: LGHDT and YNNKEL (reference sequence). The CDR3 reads CASSQDIGGELFF. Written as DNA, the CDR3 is TGTGCCAGCAGCCAAGATATAGGCGGGGAGCTGTTTTTT.

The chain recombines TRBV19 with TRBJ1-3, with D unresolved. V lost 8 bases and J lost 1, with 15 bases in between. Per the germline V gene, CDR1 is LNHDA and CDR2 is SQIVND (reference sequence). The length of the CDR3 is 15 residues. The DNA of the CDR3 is TGTGCCAGTGGCGACCTTCGAGGGTCTGGAAACACCATATATTTT. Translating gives CASGDLRGSGNTIYF.

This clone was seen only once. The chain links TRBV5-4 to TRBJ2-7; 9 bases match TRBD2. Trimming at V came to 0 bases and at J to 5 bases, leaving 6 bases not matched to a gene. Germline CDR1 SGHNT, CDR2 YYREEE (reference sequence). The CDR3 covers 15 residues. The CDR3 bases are TGTGCCAGCAGCTTGGTCCTAGCGGGATATAACGAGCAGTACTTC. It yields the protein CASSLVLAGYNEQYF.

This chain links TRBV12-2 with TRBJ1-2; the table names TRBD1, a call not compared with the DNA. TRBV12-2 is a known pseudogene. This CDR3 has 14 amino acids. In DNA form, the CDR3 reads TGTGCAAGTGCGTCTTGGCAGGGGGCGGATGGCTACACCTTC. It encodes CASASWQGADGYTF.

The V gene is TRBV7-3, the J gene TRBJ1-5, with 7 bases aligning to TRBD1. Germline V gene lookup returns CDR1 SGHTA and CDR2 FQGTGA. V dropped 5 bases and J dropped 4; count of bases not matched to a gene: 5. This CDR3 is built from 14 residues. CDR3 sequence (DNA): TGTGCCAGCAGCGTCCGGGACAGTAATCAGCCCCAGCATTTT. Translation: CASSVRDSNQPQHF.

CDR3 region: CASRQGSSGTNEKLFF. The CDR3 DNA sequence: TGCGCCAGCAGACAGGGGAGTAGTGGGACTAATGAAAAACTGTTTTTT. J is TRBJ1-4 and V is TRBV5-1, with 7 bases that match TRBD1. CDR1 SGHRS and CDR2 YFSETQ come from the germline V gene. The CDR3 has 16 amino acids. The J segment lost 2 bases and the V segment lost 5 bases, leaving 9 bases of the junction unmatched.

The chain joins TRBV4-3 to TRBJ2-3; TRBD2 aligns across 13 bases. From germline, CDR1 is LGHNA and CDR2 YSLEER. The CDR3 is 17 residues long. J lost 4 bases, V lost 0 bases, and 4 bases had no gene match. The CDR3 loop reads CASSQDGLAGVADTQYF. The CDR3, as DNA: TGCGCCAGCAGCCAAGATGGACTAGCGGGAGTCGCAGATACGCAGTATTTT.

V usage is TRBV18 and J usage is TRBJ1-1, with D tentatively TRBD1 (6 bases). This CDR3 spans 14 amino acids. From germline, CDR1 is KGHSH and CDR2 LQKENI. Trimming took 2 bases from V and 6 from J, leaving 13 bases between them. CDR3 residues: CASSPTSGESEAFF. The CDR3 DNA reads TGTGCCAGCTCACCAACGTCAGGGGAGTCTGAAGCTTTCTTT.

The CDR3 loop is CASSLVPRTQNYGYTF. The CDR3 coding sequence is TGTGCCAGCAGCTTAGTACCCAGGACGCAAAACTATGGCTACACCTTC. V gene TRBV7-2 combines with J gene TRBJ1-2; D ambiguous. CDR3 length: 16 residues. The V end was cut by 1 base, the J end by 2 bases, with 14 bases between. Germline CDR1 SGHTA, CDR2 FQGNSA.

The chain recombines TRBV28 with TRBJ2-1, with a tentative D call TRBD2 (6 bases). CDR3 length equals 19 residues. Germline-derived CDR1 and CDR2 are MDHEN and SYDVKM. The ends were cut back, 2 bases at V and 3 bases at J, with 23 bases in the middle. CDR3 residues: CASSLMDTEGLRVYNEQFF. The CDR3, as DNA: TGTGCCAGCAGTTTAATGGACACCGAGGGACTTCGGGTCTACAATGAGCAGTTCTTC.

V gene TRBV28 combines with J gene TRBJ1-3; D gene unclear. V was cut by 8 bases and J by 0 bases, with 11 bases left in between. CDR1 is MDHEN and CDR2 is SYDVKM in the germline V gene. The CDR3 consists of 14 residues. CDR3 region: CASCPYGSGNTIYF. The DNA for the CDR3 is TGTGCCAGCTGCCCTTATGGCTCTGGAAACACCATATATTTT.

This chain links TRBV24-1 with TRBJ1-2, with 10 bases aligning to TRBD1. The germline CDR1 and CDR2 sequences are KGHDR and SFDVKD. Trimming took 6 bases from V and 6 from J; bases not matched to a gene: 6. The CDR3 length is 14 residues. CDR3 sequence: CATSPGQGTHGYTF. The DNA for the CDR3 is TGTGCCACCAGTCCGGGACAGGGGACGCATGGCTACACCTTC.

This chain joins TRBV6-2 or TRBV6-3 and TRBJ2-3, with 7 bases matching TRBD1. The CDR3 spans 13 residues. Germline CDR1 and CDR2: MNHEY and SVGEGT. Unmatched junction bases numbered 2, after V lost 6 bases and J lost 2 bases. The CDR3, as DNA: TGTGCCAGCAGCAGGGGGATCACAGATACGCAGTATTTT. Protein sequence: CASSRGITDTQYF.

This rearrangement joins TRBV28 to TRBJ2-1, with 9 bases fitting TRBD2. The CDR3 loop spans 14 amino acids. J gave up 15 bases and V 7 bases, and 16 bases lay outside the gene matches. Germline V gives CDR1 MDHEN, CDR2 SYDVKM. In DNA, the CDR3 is TGTGCCAGCACCGGATCGGGGCTAGCGGGGCGGATGTTCTTC. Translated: CASTGSGLAGRMFF.

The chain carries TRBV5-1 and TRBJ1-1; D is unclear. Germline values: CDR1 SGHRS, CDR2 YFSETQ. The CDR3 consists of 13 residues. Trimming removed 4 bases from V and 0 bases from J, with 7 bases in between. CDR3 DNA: TGCGCCAGCAGCCCCGTTATGAACACTGAAGCTTTCTTT. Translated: CASSPVMNTEAFF. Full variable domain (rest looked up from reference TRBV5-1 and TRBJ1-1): KAGVTQTPRYLIKTRGQQVTLSCSPISGHRSVSWYQQTPGQGLQFLFEYFSETQRNKGNFPGRFSGRQFSNSRSEMNVSTLELGDSALYLCASSPVMNTEAFFGQGTRLTVV.

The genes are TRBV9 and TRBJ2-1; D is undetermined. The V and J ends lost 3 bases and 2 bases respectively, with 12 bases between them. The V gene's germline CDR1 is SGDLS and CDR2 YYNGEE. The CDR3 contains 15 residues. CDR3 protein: CASSASHPTYNEQFF. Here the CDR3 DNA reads TGTGCCAGCAGCGCCAGTCACCCGACCTACAATGAGCAGTTCTTC.

Here the CDR3 reads CASSDRSNQPQHF. The CDR3, as DNA: TGCGCCAGCAGTGACAGGAGCAATCAGCCCCAGCATTTT. The chain combines TRBV10-2 with TRBJ1-5; D uncertain. The CDR3 totals 13 residues. The V end was cut by 3 bases, the J end by 1 base, with 4 bases between. Germline V lookup: CDR1 WSHSY, CDR2 SAAADI.